This T cell receptor beta chain comes out of a study of Graves' ophthalmopathy and Graves' hyperthyroidism. Regarding the study as a whole: Detected in blood as well were most expanded thyroid clonotypes with frequency above 0.001. The model's ophthalmopathy progression predictions had less than 71% sensitivity and less than 75% specificity.

Certain patients, namely those with other autoimmune diseases, uncontrolled infections, pregnancy or lactation, were excluded. Amplification targeted the TCR beta CDR3 regions, with RNA transcripts as the source material. The workflow started with a first-round RT-PCR run with HTBI primers and then moved on to a second-round multiplex PCR. TCRdb ran MiXCR on the multiplex PCR reads and lists one entry per CDR3 protein. The sample contains roughly 400,000 distinct CDR3 sequences, approximately 16% of which appear only once. In its sample, this clonotype was seen many times. Antigen specificity is unknown. The CDR3 sequence is 16 residues long. Per germline, CDR1 LNHDA and CDR2 SQIVND (reference sequence). With 1 base removed from V and 0 bases from J, the gap between germline ends came to 12 bases.

The TCR sequence derives from a woman younger than 35 with Graves' ophthalmopathy. The sequencing sample was made of peripheral blood. V and J are TRBV19 and TRBJ1-1; D uncertain. The CDR3 DNA sequence: TGTGCCAGTAGTATAGGGGTTAGCAGGATGAACACTGAAGCTTTCTTT. Translation gives CASSIGVSRMNTEAFF.